This entry describes one TCR beta chain. This clonotype was observed many times. Its antigen is not yet known. No qualities accompany the bases; no much larger clone lies one base away. The data are from a study of tumor and adjacent non-tumor tissue in lung cancer (dated by TCRdb to 2017 to 2018). The study in broad terms: The cohort included 12 adenocarcinoma, 2 squamous cell carcinoma and 1 small cell lung cancer patients. Among the approximately 15 patients, ages ranged from roughly 31 to 85 years, approximately 10 were men and 5 were women, and disease was TNM stage I to III. The study compared bulk TCRbeta repertoires between lung tumor tissue and matched distant non-tumor lung tissue from over 13 lung cancer patients. Sequencing produced fewer than 150,000,000 productive TCRbeta reads in total, an average of approximately 4.5 million reads per sample. TCRbeta CDR3 sequencing was performed on approximately 30 paired specimens, with one tumor sample and one normal lung sample collected per patient. General findings and caveats noted by the study authors: Because peripheral blood was not sequenced, blood TCRbeta repertoires in the lung cancer patients of the study were not examined. Only roughly 14 patients were in the cohort, and the authors stated that larger samples and more detailed clinical data are needed. TCR diversity (inverse Simpson) was significantly higher in tumor than in normal lung tissue (roughly 430 vs 170, P = 0.0075, Mann-Whitney U test). The methods do not name the sequencing platform or mention unique molecular identifiers. In normal lung, the top 100 clones accounted for a significantly larger cumulative share of the repertoire than in tumor tissue. Significantly higher TCR diversity was found in younger patients, and higher tumor TCR diversity was associated with shorter overall and disease-free survival.

Libraries were made using multiplex PCR. Sequencing relied on an Illumina HiSeq 2500. Following protocols modified from ARM-PCR, the researchers constructed TCRbeta libraries through three rounds of nested PCR with primers (Table S4). PCR products of 200-500 bp were gel-excised and purified with the QIAquick gel extraction kit before sequencing. From the authors' description of their analysis: Trimmomatic was used to clean the reads, FLASH was used to merge the reads into complete CDR3 sequences, and MiTCR was used to assign the reads to V(D)J germline segments. VDJtools was used to compute clonal diversity as the inverse Simpson's index. In-frame sequences lacking a premature stop codon were counted as productive reads. The public reads were run again by TCRdb, first through fastp at Q25 and then through MiXCR, and only productive beta chains were kept. When rows share a CDR3 protein, they turn into one entry using the most common DNA and genes. These V and J calls are TCRdb output, not the study's own analysis. The sample table records under 150,000 distinct CDR3 sequences; approximately 71% of these occur just once. Of the sample, about 13% is held by the ten largest clones.

RNA was isolated from bulk, unsorted tissue, and RNA quality was assessed with a NanoDrop ND-1000 and an Agilent 2100. Donors were newly diagnosed lung cancer patients admitted for thoracic surgery in China between August and November 2014, without prior chemotherapy. The study excluded patients who had received radiotherapy or chemotherapy before or who had another cancer at the same time. Surgical tissue pieces of roughly 1-2.1 cm3 were preserved in RNAlater solution and stored at -80 °C until use. CDR1 and CDR2 are read off the germline V gene as LGHNT and FRNRAP. Deletion took 2 bases off V and 4 bases off J, with a span of 12 bases between the germline ends. Measured from the cysteine to the phenylalanine, the CDR3 is 15 residues long. Only the CDR3 portion is preserved as DNA: 45 bases, with reading frame beginning at the first base.

The sequencing sample was made of lung tumor tissue. The receptor chain draws on TRBV12-5 and TRBJ1-3, with a weak D call of TRBD1 (6 bases match). This TCR was sampled from a man aged 25-45 years with non-small cell lung cancer. The DNA sequence is given as TGTGCTAGTGGTTTGCGGGCAGGGGAAGGAAACACCATATATTTT. This codes for CASGLRAGEGNTIYF.